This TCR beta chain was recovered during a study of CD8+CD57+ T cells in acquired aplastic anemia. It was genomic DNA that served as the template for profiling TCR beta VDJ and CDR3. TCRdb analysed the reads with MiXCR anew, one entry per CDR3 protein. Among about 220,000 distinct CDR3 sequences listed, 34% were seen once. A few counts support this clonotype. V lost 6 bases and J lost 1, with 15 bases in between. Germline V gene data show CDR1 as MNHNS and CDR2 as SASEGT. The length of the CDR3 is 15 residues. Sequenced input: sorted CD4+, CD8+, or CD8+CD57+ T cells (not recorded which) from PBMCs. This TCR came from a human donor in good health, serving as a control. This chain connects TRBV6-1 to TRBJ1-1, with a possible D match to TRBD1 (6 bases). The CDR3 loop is CASSQAWGPNTEAFF. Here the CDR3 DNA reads TGTGCCAGCAGCCAAGCGTGGGGGCCGAACACTGAAGCTTTCTTT.